This passage covers 26 T cell receptor beta chains from one sample sequenced in a study of CD8 T cells in Susac syndrome (dated by TCRdb to 2018 to 2020). Library prep was done by the immunoSEQ multiplex PCR assay. RNA was extracted with the RNeasy kit and 0.5 to 1 ug was reverse transcribed using random hexamers. The raw public reads went through TCRdb reprocessing: fastp at Q25, MiXCR clone calling, in-frame beta chains kept. For every CDR3 protein sequence, its rows merge into one entry that carries the most common genes and DNA. The sample table holds fewer than 200,000 distinct CDR3 sequences, of which approximately 93% were seen once. The top ten clonotypes cover roughly 0.096% of the sample. What was sequenced was CD4+ T cells from PBMCs. The receptors here all came from a human donor in good health.

This clonotype has more than one count but fewer than ten. The V and J genes are TRBV5-1 and TRBJ2-5, with 7 bases aligning to TRBD2. V was pared by 2 bases and J by 3 bases, with 7 bases of the junction left unmatched. The CDR3 is 15 residues long. Germline values: CDR1 SGHRS, CDR2 YFSETQ. The CDR3 bases are TGCGCCAGCAGCTTCCGAGGAGGGAGGGAAGAGACCCAGTACTTC. This codes for CASSFRGGREETQYF.

The chain combines TRBV19 with TRBJ2-2; D may be TRBD2 (7 bases). Germline-derived CDR1 and CDR2 are LNHDA and SQIVND (reference sequence). This CDR3 is 16 amino acids long. V was clipped by 7 bases and J by 4 bases, with 19 bases between them. CDR3 sequence: CASTLRGGAVTGELFF. The CDR3 DNA sequence: TGTGCCAGTACGCTTCGAGGGGGGGCGGTCACCGGGGAGCTGTTTTTT.

The chain joins TRBV7-6 to TRBJ1-1; D remains ambiguous. Germline V gene sequence: CDR1 SGHVS, CDR2 FNYEAQ. V lost 5 bases, J lost 1 base, and 8 bases lay in between. The CDR3 sequence is 13 residues long. The CDR3 DNA is TGTGCCAGCAGCCGCCGGGAGAACACTGAAGCTTTCTTT. Protein sequence: CASSRRENTEAFF.

The chain uses TRBV20-1 and TRBJ1-5, with a possible D match to TRBD1 (5 bases). The CDR3 has 14 residues. The V end lost 6 bases, the J end lost 3 bases, and 15 bases lay between the germline ends. Germline-derived CDR1 and CDR2 are DFQATT and SNEGSKA (reference sequence). The chain's CDR3 is CSAPTGPNNQPQHF. The DNA for the CDR3 is TGCAGTGCCCCAACGGGACCAAACAATCAGCCCCAGCATTTT.

The J gene is TRBJ1-1, the V gene TRBV7-8; D is unclear. CDR1 and CDR2 from the germline V gene are SGHVS and FQNEAQ. The V gene lost 2 bases and the J gene lost 1 base, with 8 bases spanning the gap. The CDR3 sequence is 14 residues long. This CDR3 is CASSLIARNTEAFF. Here the CDR3 DNA reads TGTGCCAGCAGCTTAATTGCCCGGAACACTGAAGCTTTCTTT.

This chain connects TRBV7-6 to TRBJ2-1; possible D gene TRBD1, 6 bases. CDR3 size: 15 residues. Germline V gene lookup returns CDR1 SGHVS and CDR2 FNYEAQ. V dropped 5 bases and J dropped 7 bases, with 18 bases sitting between them. The CDR3 spells CASSLAGPQGNEQFF. The DNA for the CDR3 is TGTGCCAGCAGCCTTGCCGGTCCCCAGGGGAATGAGCAGTTCTTC.

The gene calls are TRBV3-1 and TRBJ2-7, with unresolved D. The CDR3 has 12 residues. Germline V gene sequence: CDR1 LGHDT, CDR2 YNNKEL (reference sequence). The germline V and J ends were trimmed by 0 bases and 3 bases, with 3 bases remaining between them. CDR3 loop: CASSQEFYEQYF. The CDR3, as DNA: TGTGCCAGCAGCCAAGAATTCTACGAGCAGTACTTC.

The chain joins TRBV20-1 to TRBJ1-6, with a weak D call TRBD1 (5 bases). CDR1 and CDR2 (germline): DFQATT, SNEGSKA (reference sequence). V lost 0 bases and J 0 bases, leaving 21 bases between the germline ends. There are 20 residues in the CDR3. The CDR3 reads CSARDSGAETLSSYNSPLHF. The CDR3 DNA follows: TGCAGTGCTAGAGATAGTGGGGCCGAAACTCTGAGCTCCTATAATTCACCCCTCCACTTT.

The chain is built from TRBV19 and TRBJ2-1; the D is unclear. The V gene lost 4 bases and the J gene lost 7 bases, with 5 bases spanning the gap. The V gene's germline CDR1 is LNHDA and CDR2 SQIVND (reference sequence). The CDR3 loop spans 11 amino acids. CDR3: CASSTWNEQFF. The CDR3 DNA follows: TGTGCCAGTAGTACGTGGAATGAGCAGTTCTTC.

This clonotype was recorded only once. This rearrangement joins TRBV28 to TRBJ1-2; D perhaps matches TRBD1 (5 bases). Germline CDR1 is MDHEN and CDR2 is SYDVKM. V lost 4 bases and J 9 bases, leaving 12 bases between the germline ends. CDR3 length: 12 amino acids. The CDR3 DNA is TGTGCCAGCAGTTACGGGGGGGAACGCTACACCTTC. Encoded protein: CASSYGGERYTF.

The chain employs TRBV7-9 and TRBJ2-5, with D possibly matching TRBD1 (6 bases). The CDR3 is 13 amino acids. V lost 7 bases and J lost 3, with 12 bases in between. Germline assignment: CDR1 SEHNR and CDR2 FQNEAQ (reference sequence). The CDR3 region has the DNA TGTGCCAGCACCCAGGGGCCCAAAGAGACCCAGTACTTC. Its protein is CASTQGPKETQYF.

V gene TRBV4-1 combines with J gene TRBJ2-4, with D unclear. This CDR3 is built from 16 residues. V was pared by 1 base and J by 0 bases, with 10 bases between. Germline V gives CDR1 MGHRA, CDR2 YSYEKL. The CDR3 bases are TGCGCCAGCAGCCAAGTAACCGCCCTAGCCAAAAACATTCAGTACTTC. This translates into CASSQVTALAKNIQYF.

In its sample, this clonotype was seen once. The genes are TRBV20-1 and TRBJ2-3; 10 bases are shared with TRBD2. The length of the CDR3 is 13 residues. V lost 5 bases, J lost 3 bases, and 2 bases stayed unmatched. CDR1 and CDR2 from the germline V gene are DFQATT and SNEGSKA (reference sequence). The CDR3 nucleotides read TGCAGTGCTTTAGCGGGGGGAACAGATACGCAGTATTTT. This gives the protein CSALAGGTDTQYF.

This chain joins TRBV5-1 and TRBJ1-1, with D possibly matching TRBD1 (6 bases). V was shortened by 4 bases and J by 1 base, with 11 bases between the two germline ends. Germline loops: CDR1 SGHRS, CDR2 YFSETQ. There are 14 residues in the CDR3. The CDR3 region has the DNA TGCGCCAGCAGCGGGGACAATACGAACACTGAAGCTTTCTTT. This encodes CASSGDNTNTEAFF.

J is TRBJ1-1 and V is TRBV29-1, with D possibly being TRBD1 (6 bases). The V end lost 7 bases, the J end lost 0 bases, and 12 bases lay between the germline ends. Germline CDR1 and CDR2: SQVTM and ANQGSEA. The CDR3 spans 13 residues. The DNA of the CDR3 is TGCAGCGCATCCAGGGGAATGAACACTGAAGCTTTCTTT. Amino acids: CSASRGMNTEAFF.

The chain couples TRBV12-3 or TRBV12-4 to TRBJ1-5; the D gene is possibly TRBD1 (5 bases). The CDR3 covers 16 residues. Trimming removed 5 bases from V and 0 bases from J, with 14 bases in between. In DNA form, the CDR3 reads TGTGCCAGCAGTCCGCGGGACGCTAGTAGCAATCAGCCCCAGCATTTT. Translated: CASSPRDASSNQPQHF.

The rearrangement joins TRBV19 to TRBJ2-3; 10 nucleotides align to TRBD2. Germline V gene sequence: CDR1 LNHDA, CDR2 SQIVND (reference sequence). V was pared by 5 bases and J by 2 bases, with 4 bases of the junction left unmatched. The CDR3 spans 15 residues. CDR3 loop: CASSRLAGVTDTQYF. CDR3 nucleotide sequence: TGTGCCAGTAGTCGCCTAGCGGGGGTCACAGATACGCAGTATTTT.

The chain combines TRBV3-1 with TRBJ1-1; D perhaps matches TRBD1 (5 bases). V was shortened by 2 bases and J by 0 bases, with 19 bases between the two germline ends. The CDR3 runs to 18 residues. Germline V gene sequence: CDR1 LGHDT, CDR2 YNNKEL (reference sequence). The CDR3 here is CASSQKRDGRFMNTEAFF. CDR3 DNA sequence: TGTGCCAGCAGCCAAAAGAGGGACGGACGATTTATGAACACTGAAGCTTTCTTT.

The rearrangement joins TRBV6-2 or TRBV6-3 to TRBJ2-7; D perhaps matches TRBD1 (5 bases). The CDR3 spans 16 residues. The germline V gene encodes CDR1 MNHEY and CDR2 SVGEGT. The ends were cut back, 0 bases at V and 2 bases at J, with 14 bases in the middle. CDR3 loop: CASSYSIQAQTYEQYV. The CDR3, as DNA: TGTGCCAGCAGTTACTCGATACAGGCCCAGACCTACGAGCAGTACGTC.

The chain carries TRBV11-2 and TRBJ1-4; 9 bases align to TRBD1. CDR1 and CDR2 from the germline V gene are SGHAT and FQNNGV. The CDR3 consists of 15 residues. Losses at the gene ends were 1 base for V and 8 bases for J; bases not matched to a gene: 5. The CDR3 region has the DNA TGTGCCAGCAGCTTAGGGGACAGGGACTACGAAAAACTGTTTTTT. Its translation: CASSLGDRDYEKLFF.

The chain combines TRBV27 with TRBJ1-6, with D possibly TRBD1 on 5 matching bases. The CDR3 is 14 amino acids. The V gene's germline CDR1 is MNHEY and CDR2 SMNVEV (reference sequence). Between the trimmed V and J ends, which lost 5 bases and 13 bases, there was a span of 18 bases. The CDR3 region is CASSPGHLSGPLHF. The CDR3 nucleotides read TGTGCCAGCAGTCCAGGACATTTGTCGGGGCCCCTCCACTTT.

The CDR3 sequence: CASSSTGLREQYV. The CDR3 DNA sequence: TGTGCCAGCAGTTCTACAGGGCTTCGGGAGCAGTACGTC. V gene TRBV28 combines with J gene TRBJ2-7, with D tentatively TRBD1 (6 bases). The CDR3 contains 13 residues. The germline V gene has CDR1 MDHEN and CDR2 SYDVKM. V was clipped by 4 bases and J by 7 bases, with 14 bases between them.

This chain joins TRBV3-1 and TRBJ1-2, with D maybe TRBD1 (6 bases). V dropped 4 bases and J dropped 4 bases, with 16 bases sitting between them. Germline CDR1 is LGHDT and CDR2 is YNNKEL (reference sequence). The CDR3 contains 15 residues. The CDR3: CASSLGGQTFYGYTF. CDR3 nucleotides: TGTGCCAGCAGCCTCGGAGGACAGACATTCTATGGCTACACCTTC.

This clonotype was recorded only once. The CDR3: CASRTTGYHYGYTF. The CDR3 nucleotides are TGTGCCAGCAGGACCACAGGGTACCACTATGGCTACACCTTC. V is TRBV6-6 and J is TRBJ1-2, with a possible D match to TRBD1 (6 bases). Germline V gives CDR1 MNHNY, CDR2 SVGAGI (reference sequence). V lost 6 bases and J lost 3, with 14 bases in between. There are 14 residues in the CDR3.

The chain employs TRBV20-1 and TRBJ1-5, with D perhaps TRBD1 (5 bases). CDR3 size: 15 residues. Germline values: CDR1 DFQATT, CDR2 SNEGSKA (reference sequence). V lost 2 bases to trimming and J lost 4 bases, with 15 bases between them. CDR3 region: CSARTPGPRNQPQHF. The CDR3 nucleotides are TGCAGTGCTAGAACGCCGGGACCGCGTAATCAGCCCCAGCATTTT.

The chain is built from TRBV7-8 and TRBJ1-4; 9 bases match TRBD1. The CDR3 totals 17 residues. Germline lookup yields CDR1 SGHVS and CDR2 FQNEAQ. The J segment lost 1 base and the V segment lost 5 bases, leaving 8 bases of the junction unmatched. CDR3 sequence: CASSATGQGLTNEKLFF. The CDR3 bases are TGTGCCAGCAGCGCCACGGGACAGGGCTTAACTAATGAAAAACTGTTTTTT. The variable domain in full, completed from reference TRBV7-8 and TRBJ1-4, reads GAGVSQSPRYKVAKRGQDVALRCDPISGHVSLFWYQQALGQGPEFLTYFQNEAQLDKSGLPSDRFFAERPEGSVSTLKIQRTQQEDSAVYLCASSATGQGLTNEKLFFGSGTQLSVL.